Each of the 18 T cell receptor beta chains below was sequenced from the same sample in a study of patients and donors after allogeneic stem cell transplantation. TCRdb used MiXCR to reprocess the RT-PCR reads, holding one entry per CDR3 protein. The repertoire consists of 85,000 to 90,000 distinct CDR3 sequences, with around 49% occurring once and the leading ten covering 60% to 75%. Sequences were obtained from blood, either unsorted or a sorted T cell fraction (not recorded which). The receptors were gathered from a human donor who was either an allogeneic HSCT recipient or a stem cell or donor lymphocyte infusion donor (not recorded which). It is not recorded whose cells these are; they may come from a transplant donor.

The chain joins TRBV10-3 to TRBJ2-5; TRBD2 might be the D (6 bases). Trimming took 2 bases from V and 9 from J, leaving 7 bases between them. The germline V gene encodes CDR1 ENHRY and CDR2 SYGVKD. This CDR3 has 11 amino acids. This CDR3 reads CAISETGAQYF. DNA for the CDR3: TGTGCCATCAGTGAGACGGGAGCCCAGTACTTC.

This clonotype came up a few times. The chain recombines TRBV14 with TRBJ1-2; D is uncertain. The CDR3 sequence is 15 residues long. Trimming pared 5 bases from V and 1 base from J, leaving 14 bases between. Germline CDR1 SGHDN, CDR2 FVKESK. The CDR3 reads CASSFSSLVNYGYTF. The CDR3 DNA is TGTGCCAGCAGCTTTTCTAGTCTGGTTAACTATGGCTACACCTTC.

The chain combines TRBV4-3 with TRBJ1-1; TRBD1 is a possible D gene (6 bases). CDR1 and CDR2 (germline): LGHNA, YSLEER. V lost 1 base and J lost 8, with 20 bases in between. This CDR3 spans 16 amino acids. CDR3: CASSQGGIGRDIEAFF. CDR3 DNA: TGCGCCAGCAGCCAAGGAGGGATTGGCCGGGACATCGAAGCTTTCTTT.

In DNA, the CDR3 is TGTGCCACCCTGGGGGACCTCAAGGAAAAACTGTTTTTT. Translated, it gives CATLGDLKEKLFF. This chain uses TRBV6-6 with TRBJ1-4; possibly TRBD1 for D (5 bases). V was trimmed by 10 bases and J by 8 bases, leaving 17 bases between them. This CDR3 contains 13 residues. Germline V gives CDR1 MNHNY, CDR2 SVGAGI (reference sequence).

The V call is TRBV20-1, the J call TRBJ1-1, with D unclear. This CDR3 is built from 13 residues. CDR1 and CDR2 (germline): DFQATT, SNEGSKA (reference sequence). The ends were cut back, 3 bases at V and 1 base at J, with 9 bases in the middle. The CDR3, as DNA: TGCAGTGCTAGGTCAAAGCCGAACACTGAAGCTTTCTTT. Translation: CSARSKPNTEAFF.

CDR3 sequence: CASSLEASNQPQHF. In DNA form, the CDR3 reads TGCGCCAGCAGCTTGGAGGCGAGCAATCAGCCCCAGCATTTT. J is TRBJ1-5 and V is TRBV5-1, with no clear D. CDR1 is SGHRS and CDR2 is YFSETQ in the germline V gene. There are 14 residues in the CDR3. Trimming stripped 0 bases from V and 1 base from J, with 5 bases between.

The chain carries TRBV5-1 and TRBJ2-1; D gene ambiguous. This CDR3 spans 17 amino acids. Germline V gene lookup returns CDR1 SGHRS and CDR2 YFSETQ. Between the trimmed V and J ends, which lost 1 base and 4 bases, there was a span of 18 bases. CDR3 sequence: CASSLFQAPTPYNEQFF. The CDR3, as DNA: TGCGCCAGCAGCTTGTTTCAGGCACCCACGCCGTACAATGAGCAGTTCTTC.

The chain uses TRBV4-3 and TRBJ1-4, with 9 bases lining up with TRBD1. This CDR3 region has 14 residues. Germline lookup yields CDR1 LGHNA and CDR2 YSLEER. The ends lost 4 bases at V and 8 bases at J; junction bases unmatched: 5. DNA for the CDR3: TGCGCCAGCAGCCGGGGACAGGGCCGGGAAAAACTGTTTTTT. Amino acid sequence: CASSRGQGREKLFF.

The rearrangement joins TRBV4-3 to TRBJ1-5; D gene uncertain. Trimming removed 0 bases at V and 7 bases at J, with 19 bases between. This CDR3 is 17 amino acids long. Germline V gene lookup returns CDR1 LGHNA and CDR2 YSLEER. CDR3 sequence: CASSQELVKVGIQPQHF. DNA for the CDR3: TGCGCCAGCAGCCAAGAATTAGTCAAAGTGGGAATCCAGCCCCAGCATTTT.

This chain connects TRBV2 to TRBJ2-1; 7 bases map to TRBD1. Trimming removed 8 bases from V and 1 base from J; junction bases left unmatched: 11. CDR1 and CDR2 (germline): SNHLY, FYNNEI. The CDR3 spans 16 residues. The CDR3 loop is CASPRHDRESYNEQFF. The CDR3 DNA reads TGTGCCAGCCCCCGACACGACAGGGAGTCCTACAATGAGCAGTTCTTC.

The V call is TRBV10-3, the J call TRBJ2-2, with D possibly TRBD2 on 6 matching bases. V was clipped by 10 bases and J by 2 bases, with 14 bases between them. The germline gives CDR1 ENHRY, CDR2 SYGVKD. The CDR3 covers 14 residues. The DNA of the CDR3 is TGTGCCACGGGACTTCCATTAAACACCGGGGAGCTGTTTTTT. Translating gives CATGLPLNTGELFF.

The rearrangement joins TRBV20-1 to TRBJ1-1; a possible D gene is TRBD1 (6 bases). Germline CDR1 and CDR2: DFQATT and SNEGSKA (reference sequence). The CDR3 is 15 residues long. The V end was cut by 6 bases, the J end by 3 bases, with 20 bases between. The CDR3 loop is CSAAGPGHWDTEAFF. In DNA, the CDR3 is TGCAGTGCCGCTGGCCCGGGACATTGGGACACTGAAGCTTTCTTT.

The rearrangement uses TRBV20-1 and TRBJ1-2, with D possibly matching TRBD1 (6 bases). The CDR3 sequence is 16 residues long. With 6 bases removed from V and 3 bases from J, the gap between germline ends came to 23 bases. The germline V gene has CDR1 DFQATT and CDR2 SNEGSKA (reference sequence). The CDR3 spells CSARRVQGFGHYGYTF. CDR3 nucleotides: TGCAGTGCACGGAGAGTACAGGGATTCGGGCACTATGGCTACACCTTC.

The V gene is TRBV21-1, the J gene TRBJ1-5; TRBD1 is the table's D call and was not checked against the DNA. TRBV21-1 is a documented pseudogene. This CDR3 is 16 amino acids long. CDR3 amino acids: CASSKDSRYSNQPQHF. The CDR3 DNA reads as TGTGCCAGCAGCAAGGACAGCAGATATAGCAATCAGCCCCAGCATTTT.

Turning to this clonotype: One junction end disagrees with the germline gene, perhaps due to a read error. V usage is TRBV15 and J usage is TRBJ2-1; D unclear. The germline V gene encodes CDR1 LNHNV and CDR2 YYDKDF (reference sequence). The CDR3 has 12 residues. CDR3 DNA: TGTGCCACCAGCAGAGATGGGGTGGGCGGAGTCTTC. Translated: CATSRDGVGGVF.

V gene TRBV4-1 combines with J gene TRBJ1-5; possible D gene TRBD1, 6 bases. CDR1 is MGHRA and CDR2 is YSYEKL in the germline V gene. V dropped 1 base and J dropped 4 bases, with 11 bases sitting between them. CDR3 length: 15 amino acids. CDR3 coding DNA: TGCGCCAGCAGCCAAGGGAGTCAGGGGAATCAGCCCCAGCATTTT. Translated: CASSQGSQGNQPQHF.

This clonotype turned up a few times. The V call is TRBV20-1, the J call TRBJ1-6; no definite D call. The CDR3 is 12 residues long. Germline V gives CDR1 DFQATT, CDR2 SNEGSKA (reference sequence). The V gene lost 3 bases and the J gene lost 8 bases, with 8 bases spanning the gap. CDR3 DNA: TGCAGTGCTAGTCTCCGGGATTCACCCCTCCACTTT. Residues: CSASLRDSPLHF.

This clonotype was detected only once. The CDR3 spells CASSFDSANEQFF. Written as DNA, the CDR3 is TGTGCCAGCAGTTTCGACTCCGCCAATGAGCAGTTCTTC. The chain links TRBV12-3 or TRBV12-4 to TRBJ2-1; D is uncertain. V was cut by 3 bases and J by 6 bases, with 9 bases left in between. This CDR3 comprises 13 residues.